Presented here are 17 T cell receptor beta chains from one specimen sequenced in a study of shared clonotypes between healthy human individuals. Method: immunoSEQ multiplex PCR; TCRdb's copy keeps in-frame clones and lacks some. The repertoire holds more than 2,000,000 clones, with more than 80% as singletons. The sample taken for sequencing was naive CD4+ T cells from PBMCs. The subset denotes: CD45RA+ positively selected. The receptors were sampled from a man aged 18 to 29 in good health. Some clones in this sample may be carry-over from other donors' samples.

The chain is built from TRBV11-3 and TRBJ2-1; 10 bases agree with TRBD2. Germline trimming cut 2 bases from V and 7 bases from J; bases unmatched to any gene: 8. The CDR3 sequence is 16 residues long. Germline values: CDR1 SGHNT, CDR2 YENEEA. The CDR3 bases are TGTGCCAGCAGCTTACGGGCTAGCGGGAGTAGGAATGAGCAGTTCTTC. Residues: CASSLRASGSRNEQFF.

The rearrangement joins TRBV19 to TRBJ2-5; D perhaps matches TRBD1 (5 bases). The V end was cut by 3 bases, the J end by 4 bases, with 12 bases between. The CDR3 runs to 14 residues. The germline CDR1 and CDR2 sequences are LNHDA and SQIVND (reference sequence). CDR3 sequence (DNA): TGTGCCAGTAGTATGGCTGGGGCGGCAGAGACCCAGTACTTC. Its translation is CASSMAGAAETQYF.

V is TRBV11-3 and J is TRBJ2-1, with D tentatively TRBD1 (6 bases). The CDR3 is made up of 14 amino acids. Germline V CDR1 and CDR2: SGHNT, YENEEA. V lost 0 bases, J lost 10 bases, and 13 bases lay in between. CDR3 sequence (DNA): TGTGCCAGCAGCTTAGAAATAGCGACAGGAGAGCAGTTCTTC. Translation gives CASSLEIATGEQFF.

The J gene is TRBJ1-1, the V gene TRBV4-2, with a possible D match to TRBD1 (5 bases). V lost 3 bases to trimming and J lost 1 base, with 9 bases between them. CDR1 is LGHNA and CDR2 is YNFKEQ in the germline V gene. The CDR3 is 14 amino acids. The CDR3 region is CASSQDDRNTEAFF. The CDR3 DNA reads as TGTGCCAGCAGCCAGGATGACAGGAACACTGAAGCTTTCTTT.

The table lists this clone with a count of one. This chain uses TRBV28 with TRBJ1-5, with TRBD1 as a possible D gene (5 bases). Germline V gene sequence: CDR1 MDHEN, CDR2 SYDVKM. This CDR3 has 13 amino acids. V was shortened by 3 bases and J by 5 bases, with 8 bases between the two germline ends. CDR3 amino acids: CASSFRDYQPQHF. The CDR3 DNA follows: TGTGCCAGCAGTTTCAGGGATTATCAGCCCCAGCATTTT.

J is TRBJ1-5 and V is TRBV5-1; D remains unclear. The CDR3 contains 17 residues. Germline CDR1 reads SGHRS; CDR2 reads YFSETQ. V was shortened by 1 base and J by 0 bases, with 14 bases between the two germline ends. The CDR3 loop is CASSLTAGDSSNQPQHF. The CDR3 nucleotides read TGCGCCAGCAGCTTGACGGCCGGGGATAGTAGCAATCAGCCCCAGCATTTT.

V usage is TRBV20-1 and J usage is TRBJ1-5; TRBD1 matches at 10 bases. The CDR3 has 11 residues. In germline, CDR1 is DFQATT, CDR2 SNEGSKA (reference sequence). This CDR3 is CSGTGDQPQHF. The CDR3 DNA follows: TGCAGCGGGACAGGGGATCAGCCCCAGCATTTT.

The genes are TRBV6-1 and TRBJ2-5; the match to TRBD2 covers 8 bases. The V and J ends lost 7 bases and 4 bases, in that order; junction bases with no gene match: 5. Looked up from germline, CDR1 is MNHNS and CDR2 is SASEGT. This CDR3 region has 13 residues. The CDR3 DNA sequence: TGTGCCAGCAACCATCTAGCGGGAGAGACCCAGTACTTC. Residues: CASNHLAGETQYF.

The rearrangement links TRBV29-1 to TRBJ1-1; no clear D. The germline CDR1 and CDR2 sequences are SQVTM and ANQGSEA. The CDR3 consists of 13 residues. V was cut by 4 bases and J by 5 bases, with 14 bases left in between. The CDR3 nucleotides are TGCAGCGTTGGGAAGGGTTGGAAAACTGAAGCTTTCTTT. This gives the protein CSVGKGWKTEAFF.

This chain uses TRBV9 with TRBJ2-3; D call uncertain. CDR1 SGDLS and CDR2 YYNGEE come from the germline V gene. The CDR3 loop spans 14 amino acids. Trimming shortened V by 4 bases and J by 4 bases, and 13 bases separated the two germline ends. Written as DNA, the CDR3 is TGTGCCAGCAGCCCTCTAGTACATGCAGATACGCAGTATTTT. Translating it yields CASSPLVHADTQYF. The variable domain in full, completed from reference TRBV9 and TRBJ2-3, reads DSGVTQTPKHLITATGQRVTLRCSPRSGDLSVYWYQQSLDQGLQFLIQYYNGEERAKGNILERFSAQQFPDLHSELNLSSLELGDSALYFCASSPLVHADTQYFGPGTRLTVL.

V is TRBV4-1 and J is TRBJ2-5, with D unresolved. Germline loops: CDR1 MGHRA, CDR2 YSYEKL. The V and J ends lost 2 bases and 5 bases respectively, with 12 bases between them. The CDR3 spans 14 residues. Here the CDR3 reads CASSQRAGAETQYF. CDR3 coding DNA: TGCGCCAGCAGCCAAAGGGCAGGAGCGGAGACCCAGTACTTC.

This clone was seen once. The chain is built from TRBV29-1 and TRBJ2-3, with D possibly TRBD2 on 6 matching bases. The CDR3 covers 13 residues. The germline V and J ends were trimmed by 7 bases and 2 bases, with 13 bases remaining between them. Per the germline V gene, CDR1 is SQVTM and CDR2 is ANQGSEA. The CDR3 reads CSGGGVATDTQYF. CDR3 in DNA: TGCAGCGGTGGAGGGGTCGCCACAGATACGCAGTATTTT.

This rearrangement joins TRBV2 to TRBJ1-1; D may be TRBD1 (6 bases). Germline V gene lookup returns CDR1 SNHLY and CDR2 FYNNEI. The V and J ends lost 6 bases and 9 bases respectively, with 20 bases between them. The CDR3 spans 14 residues. Written as DNA, the CDR3 is TGTGCCAGCAGACAAAACGGGGGGCAGCAACAAGCTTTCTTT. This translates into CASRQNGGQQQAFF.

This clone was picked up a small number of times. The rearrangement joins TRBV15 to TRBJ1-2; D may be TRBD1 (6 bases). Germline V gene lookup returns CDR1 LNHNV and CDR2 YYDKDF (reference sequence). Trimming shortened V by 3 bases and J by 4 bases, and 9 bases separated the two germline ends. CDR3 size: 13 residues. The DNA of the CDR3 is TGTGCCACCAGCAGCACAGGGCGCTATGGCTACACCTTC. It encodes CATSSTGRYGYTF.

The chain joins TRBV6-1 to TRBJ2-3; D gene unclear. V gave up 1 base and J gave up 5 bases, with 7 bases separating them. Per germline, CDR1 MNHNS and CDR2 SASEGT. The CDR3 totals 13 residues. The CDR3 protein is CASSEVWRDTQYF. The CDR3 coding sequence is TGTGCCAGCAGTGAAGTCTGGAGAGATACGCAGTATTTT.

This clone has a handful of counts. The J gene is TRBJ1-1, the V gene TRBV28; D remains unclear. This CDR3 has 15 residues. Trimming took 4 bases from V and 4 from J, leaving 16 bases between them. Germline loops: CDR1 MDHEN, CDR2 SYDVKM. CDR3 DNA: TGTGCCAGCAGTTCCGGACTGCCGGTGGGCACTGAAGCTTTCTTT. This codes for CASSSGLPVGTEAFF. Together with reference TRBV28 and TRBJ1-1, the CDR3 gives the full variable domain: DVKVTQSSRYLVKRTGEKVFLECVQDMDHENMFWYRQDPGLGLRLIYFSYDVKMKEKGDIPEGYSVSREKKERFSLILESASTNQTSMYLCASSSGLPVGTEAFFGQGTRLTVV.

The chain couples TRBV5-1 to TRBJ1-2, with D maybe TRBD1 (5 bases). Trimming removed 0 bases from V and 7 bases from J, with 16 bases in between. There are 15 residues in the CDR3. Germline lookup yields CDR1 SGHRS and CDR2 YFSETQ. The DNA of the CDR3 is TGCGCCAGCAGCTTGGCCAGTGGGGGGAAGGCTGGCTACACCTTC. Protein sequence: CASSLASGGKAGYTF.